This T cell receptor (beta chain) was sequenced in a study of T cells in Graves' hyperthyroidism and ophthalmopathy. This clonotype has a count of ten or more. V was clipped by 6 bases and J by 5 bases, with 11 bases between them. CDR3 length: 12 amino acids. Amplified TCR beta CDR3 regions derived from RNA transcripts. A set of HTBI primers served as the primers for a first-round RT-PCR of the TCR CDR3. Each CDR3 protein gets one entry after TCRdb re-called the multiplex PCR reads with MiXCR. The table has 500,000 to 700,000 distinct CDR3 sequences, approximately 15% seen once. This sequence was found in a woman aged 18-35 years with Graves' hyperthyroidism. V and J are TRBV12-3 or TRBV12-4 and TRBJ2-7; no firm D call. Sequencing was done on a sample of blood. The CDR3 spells CASSISPHEQYF. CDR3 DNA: TGTGCCAGCAGCATTAGCCCCCACGAGCAGTACTTC.